The clone carrying this TCR beta chain appeared many times. Antigen: not known. This sample is part of a study of T-cell memory formation after mild COVID-19. Overall study results and limits: Mainly CM and EM harbored the contracting CD4+ clones; mainly EMRA harbored the CD8+ ones.

A single record per CDR3 protein comes from TCRdb applying MiXCR to the 5' RACE reads. Altogether around 160,000 distinct CDR3 sequences are present, roughly 10% being singletons, with the ten largest covering 3.5% to 4%. Germline V gene data show CDR1 as KGHSH and CDR2 as LQKENI. The length of the CDR3 is 15 residues. Trimming removed 3 bases at V and 4 bases at J, with 15 bases between. This sequence joins TRBV18 and TRBJ1-1, with D unclear. The material sequenced was PBMCs or a T cell subset sorted from them (not recorded which). The origin of this receptor is a man between 18 and 35 years old who had mild COVID-19 (a few samples of this study predate the infection). Cell type and time point are not known. This CDR3 is CASSPGSGDGTEAFF. The CDR3 region has the DNA TGTGCCAGCTCACCGGGGTCCGGCGACGGCACTGAAGCTTTCTTT. Full variable domain (rest looked up from reference TRBV18 and TRBJ1-1): NAGVMQNPRHLVRRRGQEARLRCSPMKGHSHVYWYRQLPEEGLKFMVYLQKENIIDESGMPKERFSAEFPKEGPSILRIQQVVRGDSAAYFCASSPGSGDGTEAFFGQGTRLTVV.